One TCR beta chain is described in this entry. What it recognizes is unknown. The CDR3 covers 16 residues. The germline V gene encodes CDR1 SGHVS and CDR2 FQNEAQ. V shed 2 bases and J 1 base; nucleotides not matched to a gene: 6. The data derive from a study of beta chain features in type 1 diabetes. The study, taken as a whole, reports: A moderate, significant TCRB CDR3 shortening appeared in type 1 diabetes across four CD4+ subsets.

Expressed TCRB transcripts were sequenced, since all the RNA that had been isolated was reverse transcribed. An average approximately 3.7 million reads came from naive, central memory and regulatory T cell samples. Only in-frame clones appear in the TCRdb table, and some are missing; sequencing was by immunoSEQ multiplex PCR. The sample has around 710,000 clones; around 11% are singletons. Material for sequencing was naive CD4+ T cells from blood. J is TRBJ2-3 and V is TRBV7-8; 7 positions agree with TRBD2. This clonotype was obtained from a man aged 25 to 40 with type 1 diabetes. The CDR3 region is CASSLMAGEGTDTQYF. CDR3 DNA sequence: TGTGCCAGCAGCTTAATGGCGGGGGAGGGCACAGATACGCAGTATTTT.